Below, 9 T cell receptor beta chains from the same sample are listed, as sequenced in a study of metastatic and nonmetastatic thyroid tumors. TCRdb reanalyzed the PCR reads with MiXCR. The table has approximately 6,000 clones, 25% to 35% seen once. All patients were untreated before thyroid surgery. The sequenced sample consisted of adjacent normal tissue. Receptor source: a female donor with papillary thyroid cancer or a benign thyroid nodule (not recorded which). Some clones in this sample may be carry-over from other donors' samples.

This clone was seen more than once but under ten times. The genes are TRBV7-9 and TRBJ1-1; perhaps TRBD1 as D (5 bases). CDR1 and CDR2 (germline): SEHNR, FQNEAQ (reference sequence). Trimming left V 3 bases short and J 8 bases short, with 10 bases between. The CDR3 sequence is 12 residues long. The CDR3 coding sequence is TGTGCCAGCAGCTTCAGGGAAGCGGAAGCTTTCTTT. This translates into CASSFREAEAFF. Full variable domain (rest looked up from reference TRBV7-9 and TRBJ1-1): DTGVSQNPRHKITKRGQNVTFRCDPISEHNRLYWYRQTLGQGPEFLTYFQNEAQLEKSRLLSDRFSAERPKGSFSTLEIQRTEQGDSAMYLCASSFREAEAFFGQGTRLTVV.

This clone came up a few times. The chain employs TRBV10-3 and TRBJ1-1; possibly TRBD1 for D (5 bases). This CDR3 spans 15 amino acids. Germline V CDR1 and CDR2: ENHRY, SYGVKD. V dropped 0 bases and J dropped 2 bases, with 10 bases sitting between them. This CDR3 reads CAISESWDGNTEAFF. DNA for the CDR3: TGTGCCATCAGTGAGTCGTGGGACGGTAACACTGAAGCTTTCTTT.

The rearrangement joins TRBV10-2 to TRBJ2-7; 8 positions match TRBD2. CDR1 and CDR2 from the germline V gene are WSHSY and SAAADI. Trimming at V came to 1 base and at J to 6 bases, leaving 8 bases not matched to a gene. The CDR3 has 15 residues. Here the CDR3 reads CASSEYPAGVGEQYF. CDR3 DNA: TGCGCCAGCAGTGAGTATCCAGCGGGAGTCGGCGAGCAGTACTTC.

The chain uses TRBV7-2 and TRBJ2-2; 9 bases are shared with TRBD1. Germline values: CDR1 SGHTA, CDR2 FQGNSA. The V and J ends lost 5 bases and 10 bases, in that order; junction bases with no gene match: 11. The CDR3 totals 15 residues. The DNA of the CDR3 is TGTGCCAGCAGCCCGGGGACAGGGCTATCCGTGGAGCTGTTTTTT. It codes for CASSPGTGLSVELFF.

About this clone: At one boundary the junction diverges from the germline segment, which might be a read error. The chain uses TRBV7-2 and TRBJ2-7; a possible D gene is TRBD2 (5 bases). The V gene's germline CDR1 is SGHTA and CDR2 FQGNSA. This CDR3 has 14 amino acids. For the CDR3, the DNA is TGTGCCAACAGCCTTATCGGGATAATCTACGAGCAGTACTTC. Its protein is CANSLIGIIYEQYF. The full variable domain, completed using reference TRBV7-2 and TRBJ2-7, is GAGVSQSPSNKVTEKGKDVELRCDPISGHTALYWYRQSLGQGLEFLIYFQGNSAPDKSGLPSDRFSAERTGGSVSTLTIQRTQQEDSAVYLCANSLIGIIYEQYFGPGTRLTVT.

This clone appeared a few times. This rearrangement joins TRBV27 to TRBJ1-2; 7 bases fit TRBD1. In germline, CDR1 is MNHEY, CDR2 SMNVEV (reference sequence). V gave up 0 bases and J gave up 4 bases; unmatched junction bases: 2. The CDR3 runs 14 residues. CDR3: CASSLSPGGYGYTF. CDR3 nucleotide sequence: TGTGCCAGCAGTTTATCACCAGGGGGCTATGGCTACACCTTC.

This clone is labeled as medium-sized. The gene calls are TRBV15 and TRBJ2-5; 9 bases align to TRBD2. The V segment lost 0 bases and the J segment 6 bases; nucleotides outside the gene matches: 8. The CDR3 is made up of 16 amino acids. From germline, CDR1 is LNHNV and CDR2 YYDKDF (reference sequence). CDR3 residues: CATSRDGIAGVKTQYF. CDR3 DNA: TGTGCCACCAGCAGAGATGGGATAGCGGGAGTGAAGACCCAGTACTTC.

Sample share makes this clone medium-sized. The genes are TRBV19 and TRBJ2-5, with a possible D match to TRBD1 (5 bases). Germline values: CDR1 LNHDA, CDR2 SQIVND (reference sequence). CDR3 size: 13 residues. The germline V and J ends were trimmed by 5 bases and 1 base, with 8 bases remaining between them. The CDR3 sequence is CASSSRAQETQYF. CDR3 in DNA: TGTGCCAGTAGTTCCAGGGCCCAAGAGACCCAGTACTTC.

The rearrangement links TRBV5-1 to TRBJ2-3, with TRBD1 matching 12 bases. The CDR3 is made up of 17 amino acids. J was trimmed by 6 bases and V by 2 bases; bases with no gene match: 10. Germline V lookup: CDR1 SGHRS, CDR2 YFSETQ. This CDR3 reads CASSFVTGTGGFDTQYF. The DNA for the CDR3 is TGCGCCAGCAGCTTCGTCACCGGGACAGGGGGCTTCGATACGCAGTATTTT.